What follows are 27 T cell receptor beta chains derived from one specimen sequenced in a study of CD8+ T cells in alopecia areata. After isolation, RNA underwent reverse transcription to generate cDNA as the sequencing template. Here immunoSEQ multiplex PCR was the method, and the copy in TCRdb shows in-frame clones only, minus some. Here the sample spans about 200,000 clones, roughly three fifths being singletons. Treatment given: oral pan-JAK inhibitor, 5-10 mg twice daily. The sequences come from CD4+ T cells sorted from blood, collected at week 4, from a patient treated with tofacitinib. These receptors all stem from a human donor with alopecia areata.

This sequence joins TRBV7-8 and TRBJ2-4; no reliable D call. CDR3 length: 15 residues. The V gene lost 4 bases and the J gene lost 7 bases, with 17 bases spanning the gap. Germline CDR1 reads SGHVS; CDR2 reads FQNEAQ. The CDR3 here is CASSSGDVQRNIQYF. CDR3 in DNA: TGTGCCAGCAGCTCGGGTGACGTACAAAGGAACATTCAGTACTTC.

The rearrangement uses TRBV5-1 and TRBJ1-4; TRBD1 might be the D (6 bases). Germline CDR1 is SGHRS and CDR2 is YFSETQ. V lost 4 bases, J lost 1 base, and 11 bases lay in between. This CDR3 has 15 residues. As DNA, the CDR3 is TGCGCCAGCAGCGATACAGGGCTAACTAATGAAAAACTGTTTTTT. Amino acid sequence: CASSDTGLTNEKLFF. Together with reference TRBV5-1 and TRBJ1-4, the CDR3 gives the full variable domain: KAGVTQTPRYLIKTRGQQVTLSCSPISGHRSVSWYQQTPGQGLQFLFEYFSETQRNKGNFPGRFSGRQFSNSRSEMNVSTLELGDSALYLCASSDTGLTNEKLFFGSGTQLSVL.

This chain uses TRBV7-2 with TRBJ1-1; no firm D call. This CDR3 region has 11 residues. Germline V lookup: CDR1 SGHTA, CDR2 FQGNSA. V was shortened by 5 bases and J by 7 bases, with 8 bases between the two germline ends. CDR3 nucleotides: TGTGCCAGCAGCCCCGCCTATGAAGCTTTCTTT. Its protein product is CASSPAYEAFF.

The V call is TRBV2, the J call TRBJ1-3; D remains ambiguous. Germline CDR1 and CDR2: SNHLY and FYNNEI. V gave up 4 bases and J gave up 2 bases, with 6 bases separating them. The CDR3 runs to 13 residues. The CDR3 nucleotides are TGTGCCAGCAGTGCAGAAACTGGAAACACCATATATTTT. Protein sequence: CASSAETGNTIYF. The full variable domain, with the rest looked up from reference TRBV2 and TRBJ1-3, is EPEVTQTPSHQVTQMGQEVILRCVPISNHLYFYWYRQILGQKVEFLVSFYNNEISEKSEIFDDQFSVERPDGSNFTLKIRSTKLEDSAMYFCASSAETGNTIYFGEGSWLTVV.

The chain employs TRBV5-1 and TRBJ2-1; 8 bases line up with TRBD1. This CDR3 region has 16 residues. V was clipped by 4 bases and J by 6 bases; unmatched bases: 12. Germline lookup yields CDR1 SGHRS and CDR2 YFSETQ. CDR3 DNA sequence: TGCGCCAGCAGCCCGGACAGGGTCGGTTTTGGCAATGAGCAGTTCTTC. It specifies CASSPDRVGFGNEQFF. Complete variable domain (other parts from reference TRBV5-1 and TRBJ2-1): KAGVTQTPRYLIKTRGQQVTLSCSPISGHRSVSWYQQTPGQGLQFLFEYFSETQRNKGNFPGRFSGRQFSNSRSEMNVSTLELGDSALYLCASSPDRVGFGNEQFFGPGTRLTVL.

This chain links TRBV2 with TRBJ1-3, with no clear D. This CDR3 region has 12 residues. Trimming removed 7 bases at V and 8 bases at J, with 12 bases between. Germline CDR1 reads SNHLY; CDR2 reads FYNNEI. CDR3 loop: CASTGAADTIYF. CDR3 coding DNA: TGTGCCAGCACGGGCGCGGCGGACACCATATATTTT.

The rearrangement joins TRBV9 to TRBJ2-5; 8 nucleotides align to TRBD2. CDR1 and CDR2 (germline): SGDLS, YYNGEE. The CDR3 sequence is 14 residues long. Trimming cost V 0 bases and J 5 bases; bases outside gene matches: 3. CDR3 sequence: CASSVAASGETQYF. DNA of the CDR3: TGTGCCAGCAGCGTAGCGGCTAGCGGGGAGACCCAGTACTTC.

The chain is built from TRBV29-1 and TRBJ2-6, with a tentative D call TRBD1 (6 bases). This CDR3 has 16 residues. V shed 6 bases and J shed 0 bases, with 15 bases lying between them. Germline V gene sequence: CDR1 SQVTM, CDR2 ANQGSEA. DNA for the CDR3: TGCAGCGTAGGGACATGGAGGAACTCTGGGGCCAACGTCCTGACTTTC. This sequence encodes CSVGTWRNSGANVLTF. Supplemented by reference TRBV29-1 and TRBJ2-6, the full variable domain reads SAVISQKPSRDICQRGTSLTIQCQVDSQVTMMFWYRQQPGQSLTLIATANQGSEATYESGFVIDKFPISRPNLTFSTLTVSNMSPEDSSIYLCSVGTWRNSGANVLTFGAGSRLTVL.

The chain joins TRBV30 to TRBJ2-6, with D unresolved. V lost 8 bases, J lost 0 bases, and 8 bases lay in between. The germline gives CDR1 GTSNPN, CDR2 SVGIG (reference sequence). There are 13 residues in the CDR3. The CDR3 nucleotides read TGTGCCGGACGTCGCTCTGGGGCCAACGTCCTGACTTTC. It translates to CAGRRSGANVLTF.

The chain recombines TRBV10-1 with TRBJ2-5, with D tentatively TRBD1 or TRBD2 (7 bases each). The CDR3 runs 15 residues. V was trimmed by 4 bases and J by 4 bases, leaving 16 bases between them. Looked up from germline, CDR1 is WNHNN and CDR2 is SYGVQD (reference sequence). The CDR3 DNA sequence: TGCGCCAGCAGTGCTGGGAGGGGGCGCCGAGAGACCCAGTACTTC. This gives the protein CASSAGRGRRETQYF.

This clone has a handful of counts. CDR3 protein: CSAAKGQGQSYGYTF. The DNA of the CDR3 is TGCAGCGCAGCGAAGGGACAGGGCCAAAGTTATGGCTACACCTTC. The chain is built from TRBV29-1 and TRBJ1-2; 9 bases match TRBD1. V trimming: 7 bases; J trimming: 5 bases; junction bases outside the gene matches: 14. The CDR3 is made up of 15 amino acids. From germline, CDR1 is SQVTM and CDR2 ANQGSEA.

The J gene is TRBJ1-1, the V gene TRBV19; possible D gene TRBD1, 6 bases. Germline CDR1 reads LNHDA; CDR2 reads SQIVND (reference sequence). V lost 5 bases, J lost 2 bases, and 12 bases lay in between. The length of the CDR3 is 14 residues. The CDR3 DNA is TGTGCCAGTAGTCCAGGGGTGGAAAACACTGAAGCTTTCTTT. Its translation: CASSPGVENTEAFF.

This clone was observed once. This chain connects TRBV4-1 to TRBJ2-7; 9 nucleotides line up with TRBD1. The germline V gene encodes CDR1 MGHRA and CDR2 YSYEKL. The CDR3 is 14 residues long. After removal of 4 bases from V and 3 bases from J, the junction contained 4 bases not matched to a gene. The DNA of the CDR3 is TGCGCCAGCAGCCTAGAGACAGGGGGCTACGAGCAGTACTTC. It encodes CASSLETGGYEQYF.

This clone was seen a handful of times. V usage is TRBV30 and J usage is TRBJ2-1, with D perhaps matching TRBD1 or TRBD2 (6 bases each). Trimming removed 3 bases at V and 5 bases at J, with 17 bases between. Germline V gene sequence: CDR1 GTSNPN, CDR2 SVGIG (reference sequence). The CDR3 extends over 15 amino acids. The CDR3 DNA is TGTGCCTGGAGCCCCGGGACGGGGGCCAACAATGAGCAGTTCTTC. Translating gives CAWSPGTGANNEQFF.

The rearrangement joins TRBV28 to TRBJ1-1; D gene unclear. This CDR3 is 14 amino acids long. Germline V CDR1 and CDR2: MDHEN, SYDVKM. Trimming removed 6 bases from V and 0 bases from J, with 11 bases in between. The CDR3 region is CASSRTTLNTEAFF. As DNA, the CDR3 is TGTGCCAGCAGCCGGACGACCTTGAACACTGAAGCTTTCTTT.

This clone was recorded a few times. This sequence joins TRBV5-1 and TRBJ1-2; 8 bases match TRBD1. Trimming removed 4 bases from V and 4 bases from J; junction bases left unmatched: 9. CDR1 and CDR2 (germline): SGHRS, YFSETQ. The CDR3 has 15 amino acids. The CDR3 DNA reads TGCGCCAGCAGCCCCAACCGGGACAGGTCCTATGGCTACACCTTC. Encoded protein: CASSPNRDRSYGYTF.

The chain has TRBV27 and TRBJ2-1; D may correspond to TRBD1 or TRBD2 (5 bases each). Germline CDR1 is MNHEY and CDR2 is SMNVEV (reference sequence). The CDR3 consists of 14 residues. V shed 5 bases and J shed 6 bases, with 14 bases lying between them. The CDR3 reads CASSDAGRSNEQFF. CDR3 sequence (DNA): TGTGCCAGCAGTGACGCAGGGAGAAGCAATGAGCAGTTCTTC.

The V and J genes are TRBV4-3 and TRBJ1-2; 9 bases fit TRBD1. The CDR3 runs to 15 residues. CDR1 and CDR2 from the germline V gene are LGHNA and YSLEER. J was trimmed by 7 bases and V by 3 bases; bases with no gene match: 9. This CDR3 reads CASSQKTGGNAGYTF. The CDR3 DNA follows: TGCGCCAGCAGCCAGAAAACAGGGGGCAATGCTGGCTACACCTTC.

This rearrangement joins TRBV10-3 to TRBJ1-5, with 7 nucleotides matching TRBD1. CDR3 length equals 13 residues. Germline CDR1 is ENHRY and CDR2 is SYGVKD. The V gene end was trimmed by 5 bases and the J gene end by 5 bases; junction bases not matched to a gene: 3. CDR3 sequence: CAISNGQDQPQHF. The CDR3 DNA is TGTGCCATCAGTAATGGACAGGATCAGCCCCAGCATTTT.

This clone was seen a handful of times. This rearrangement joins TRBV10-3 to TRBJ2-7; TRBD2 agrees at 11 bases. The germline V gene has CDR1 ENHRY and CDR2 SYGVKD. J gave up 6 bases and V 4 bases, and 5 bases lay outside the gene matches. The CDR3 has 14 residues. Here the CDR3 DNA reads TGTGCCATCAGTGGTTTAGCGGGGGGGCCCGAGCAGTACTTC. It encodes CAISGLAGGPEQYF.

CDR3 loop: CASRRSTGYGYTF. The CDR3 DNA follows: TGTGCCAGCAGAAGAAGTACGGGCTATGGCTACACCTTC. The rearrangement joins TRBV6-5 to TRBJ1-2; no definite D call. V gave up 6 bases and J gave up 4 bases, with 12 bases separating them. Germline loops: CDR1 MNHEY, CDR2 SVGAGI. The CDR3 runs 13 residues.

This clone occurred a few times. The genes are TRBV7-9 and TRBJ1-4; no firm D call. The CDR3 spans 16 residues. Looked up from germline, CDR1 is SEHNR and CDR2 is FQNEAQ (reference sequence). V lost 1 base and J 5 bases, leaving 14 bases between the germline ends. The CDR3 sequence: CASSLGFSVKNEKLFF. Here the CDR3 DNA reads TGTGCCAGCAGCTTAGGTTTCTCGGTCAAGAATGAAAAACTGTTTTTT.

J is TRBJ1-6 and V is TRBV5-1; the match to TRBD1 covers 11 bases. J was trimmed by 10 bases and V by 2 bases; bases with no gene match: 8. In germline, CDR1 is SGHRS, CDR2 YFSETQ. The CDR3 sequence is 16 residues long. CDR3 protein: CASSFFGQGADSPLHF. CDR3 nucleotides: TGCGCCAGCAGCTTTTTTGGACAGGGGGCGGACTCACCCCTCCACTTT.

V gene TRBV25-1 combines with J gene TRBJ1-6, with D possibly TRBD1 on 6 matching bases. The CDR3 extends over 14 amino acids. Germline V gives CDR1 MGHDK, CDR2 SYGVNS. Trimming took 6 bases from V and 7 from J, leaving 13 bases between them. The CDR3 DNA reads TGTGCCAGCAGCCAGACAGGCGGAAATTCACCCCTCCACTTT. Translated: CASSQTGGNSPLHF.

The chain has TRBV5-1 and TRBJ1-1; a weak D match, TRBD1 (5 bases). Trimming pared 4 bases from V and 3 bases from J, leaving 13 bases between. This CDR3 has 14 residues. CDR1 is SGHRS, CDR2 YFSETQ, per germline. The CDR3 spells CASSRDGTHTEAFF. The CDR3 coding sequence is TGCGCCAGCAGCCGCGACGGGACCCACACTGAAGCTTTCTTT.

This clone was detected only a few times. The V and J genes are TRBV10-3 and TRBJ2-1; no definite D call. Deletions cut 10 bases from V and 0 bases from J, with 13 bases between. The CDR3 runs 14 residues. Per germline, CDR1 ENHRY and CDR2 SYGVKD. The chain's CDR3 is CATEREFSYNEQFF. The DNA for the CDR3 is TGTGCCACCGAAAGGGAATTCTCCTACAATGAGCAGTTCTTC.

This clone was counted only a few times. The rearrangement joins TRBV19 to TRBJ2-7; TRBD1 is a possible D gene (7 bases). Trimming left V 1 base short and J 5 bases short, with 18 bases between. Germline V CDR1 and CDR2: LNHDA, SQIVND (reference sequence). CDR3 length equals 16 residues. The chain's CDR3 is CASSIALRDSRNEQYF. CDR3 nucleotides: TGTGCCAGTAGTATAGCTCTGCGGGACAGTAGAAACGAGCAGTACTTC.